Listed here are 31 T cell receptor beta chains from one sample, sequenced in a study of beta chain features in type 1 diabetes. Expressed TCRB transcripts were sequenced after all isolated RNA was converted to cDNA. The protocol was immunoSEQ multiplex PCR, while the TCRdb copy is restricted to in-frame clones and leaves out a portion. Among 350,000 to 400,000 clones listed, roughly 15% were seen once. Sequenced input: naive CD4+ T cells from blood. Every receptor here comes from a woman aged 18 to 35 in good health.

Only a few counts were recorded for this clone. The chain joins TRBV19 to TRBJ1-5; 7 bases align to TRBD1. J gave up 5 bases and V 6 bases, and 10 bases lay outside the gene matches. This CDR3 region has 15 residues. Germline CDR1 LNHDA, CDR2 SQIVND (reference sequence). CDR3 DNA sequence: TGTGCCAGTAGATCGGGACAGAGCCTGCATCAGCCCCAGCATTTT. Translating it yields CASRSGQSLHQPQHF.

This clone occurred a few times. The V gene is TRBV7-6, the J gene TRBJ2-1, with 10 bases fitting TRBD2. The V and J ends lost 5 bases and 9 bases, in that order; junction bases with no gene match: 19. CDR1 is SGHVS, CDR2 FNYEAQ, per germline. The length of the CDR3 is 18 residues. CDR3 coding DNA: TGTGCCAGCAGCCCAAGAACGCGGGCTAGCGGGAGATTGGGTGAGCAGTTCTTC. Amino acids: CASSPRTRASGRLGEQFF.

This clone was recorded a few times. This chain links TRBV5-1 with TRBJ2-1; weak D call: TRBD1 (6 bases). The CDR3 sequence is 12 residues long. V lost 0 bases and J lost 9, with 7 bases in between. Germline CDR1 and CDR2: SGHRS and YFSETQ. The CDR3 here is CASSLEGVEQFF. CDR3 DNA sequence: TGCGCCAGCAGCTTGGAGGGGGTTGAGCAGTTCTTC.

V and J are TRBV25-1 and TRBJ2-5; the D gene is possibly TRBD2 (5 bases). With 4 bases removed from V and 4 bases from J, the gap between germline ends came to 13 bases. Germline V gene data show CDR1 as MGHDK and CDR2 as SYGVNS. The length of the CDR3 is 14 residues. CDR3 sequence reads: CASSAGLAGETQYF. CDR3 bases: TGTGCCAGCAGTGCAGGATTGGCGGGAGAGACCCAGTACTTC.

This clone was seen a few times. This sequence joins TRBV6-6 and TRBJ2-3; D unclear. CDR1 and CDR2 (germline): MNHNY, SVGAGI (reference sequence). The CDR3 is 12 residues long. Trimming took off 2 bases at V and 6 bases at J, with 6 bases between the two ends. The CDR3 reads CASSYTGDTQYF. Written as DNA, the CDR3 is TGTGCCAGCAGTTACACGGGTGATACGCAGTATTTT.

J is TRBJ1-2 and V is TRBV6-5; 9 nucleotides agree with TRBD1. CDR1 and CDR2 from the germline V gene are MNHEY and SVGAGI. The CDR3 contains 15 residues. The V segment lost 2 bases and the J segment 8 bases; nucleotides outside the gene matches: 9. The CDR3 sequence: CASSYGGQGEVGYTF. The CDR3 coding sequence is TGTGCCAGCAGTTACGGGGGACAGGGTGAGGTCGGCTACACCTTC.

The V gene is TRBV29-1, the J gene TRBJ1-3, with D hard to call. Germline CDR1 is SQVTM and CDR2 is ANQGSEA. This CDR3 is built from 11 residues. Between the trimmed V and J ends, which lost 8 bases and 4 bases, there was a span of 9 bases. CDR3 loop: CSSTYGNTIYF. In DNA form, the CDR3 reads TGCAGCTCTACGTACGGAAACACCATATATTTT.

The chain has TRBV30 and TRBJ1-5; D perhaps matches TRBD1 (5 bases). This CDR3 is built from 13 residues. Germline CDR1 is GTSNPN and CDR2 is SVGIG (reference sequence). V was shortened by 0 bases and J by 7 bases, with 10 bases between the two germline ends. In DNA form, the CDR3 reads TGTGCCTGGAGTGTATCAGGGTACCAGCCCCAGCATTTT. Translated: CAWSVSGYQPQHF.

V is TRBV13 and J is TRBJ2-3; TRBD2 agrees at 7 bases. V lost 5 bases to trimming and J lost 2 bases; unmatched junction nucleotides: 7. Germline loops: CDR1 PRHDT, CDR2 FYEKMQ (reference sequence). The CDR3 length is 15 residues. The CDR3: CASSRGERHTDTQYF. CDR3 DNA sequence: TGTGCCAGCAGCCGGGGGGAGCGGCACACAGATACGCAGTATTTT.

This sequence joins TRBV7-3 and TRBJ2-5; possible D gene TRBD1, 6 bases. Germline assignment: CDR1 SGHTA and CDR2 FQGTGA. V lost 2 bases and J 1 base, leaving 14 bases between the germline ends. The CDR3 covers 16 residues. The CDR3 is CASSLAPGTIQETQYF. Written as DNA, the CDR3 is TGTGCCAGCAGCTTAGCCCCAGGGACAATCCAAGAGACCCAGTACTTC.

The chain has TRBV11-2 and TRBJ2-5, with 7 positions matching TRBD2. The germline V gene encodes CDR1 SGHAT and CDR2 FQNNGV. J was trimmed by 5 bases and V by 2 bases; bases with no gene match: 14. The CDR3 is made up of 17 amino acids. The DNA for the CDR3 is TGTGCCAGCAGCTTACCAATCCCGACTAGCCACGGGGAGACCCAGTACTTC. This gives the protein CASSLPIPTSHGETQYF.

The V call is TRBV5-4, the J call TRBJ2-1; 13 nucleotides line up with TRBD2. The germline gives CDR1 SGHNT, CDR2 YYREEE (reference sequence). V dropped 4 bases and J dropped 7; count of bases not matched to a gene: 11. There are 17 residues in the CDR3. The CDR3 region has the DNA TGTGCCAGCAGCGGCCGGACTAGCGGGAGTACAGGGAATGAGCAGTTCTTC. Amino acids: CASSGRTSGSTGNEQFF. The whole variable domain, remainder taken from reference TRBV5-4 and TRBJ2-1, is ETGVTQSPTHLIKTRGQQVTLRCSSQSGHNTVSWYQQALGQGPQFIFQYYREEENGRGNFPPRFSGLQFPNYSSELNVNALELDDSALYLCASSGRTSGSTGNEQFFGPGTRLTVL.

As for this clone: The sample has other DNA sequences that encode this CDR3 too. The chain combines TRBV9 with TRBJ2-7, with 9 bases fitting TRBD2. This CDR3 contains 15 residues. Germline lookup yields CDR1 SGDLS and CDR2 YYNGEE. V dropped 0 bases and J dropped 1; count of bases not matched to a gene: 2. The CDR3 loop is CASSVELAGSYEQYF. CDR3 in DNA: TGTGCCAGCAGCGTAGAACTAGCGGGTTCCTACGAGCAGTACTTC.

V usage is TRBV7-2 and J usage is TRBJ2-7; TRBD1 is a possible D gene (6 bases). Germline values: CDR1 SGHTA, CDR2 FQGNSA. Trimming cost V 8 bases and J 3 bases, with 17 bases left between them. The CDR3 loop spans 14 amino acids. The CDR3 bases are TGTGCCAGCGCTGGGGGCAGAGTTTACTACGAGCAGTACTTC. Amino acid sequence: CASAGGRVYYEQYF.

The chain joins TRBV30 to TRBJ1-2, with 9 bases identical to TRBD1. J gave up 2 bases and V 4 bases, and 5 bases lay outside the gene matches. CDR1 and CDR2 (germline): GTSNPN, SVGIG (reference sequence). CDR3 length equals 14 residues. This CDR3 is CAWTTGGRNYGYTF. CDR3 coding DNA: TGTGCCTGGACGACAGGGGGAAGGAACTATGGCTACACCTTC.

The J gene is TRBJ1-4, the V gene TRBV29-1; 9 bases agree with TRBD1. The CDR3 extends over 14 amino acids. Looked up from germline, CDR1 is SQVTM and CDR2 is ANQGSEA. Unmatched junction bases numbered 4, after V lost 7 bases and J lost 1 base. The CDR3 protein is CSGGGQGTNEKLFF. The CDR3 DNA reads TGCAGCGGTGGGGGACAGGGAACTAATGAAAAACTGTTTTTT.

This clone was seen a few times. The chain couples TRBV2 to TRBJ2-4; possible D gene TRBD2, 6 bases. Germline lookup yields CDR1 SNHLY and CDR2 FYNNEI. The CDR3 spans 15 residues. The ends were cut back, 4 bases at V and 13 bases at J, with 23 bases in the middle. The CDR3 nucleotides read TGTGCCAGCAGTGTACGGCCGGAGCCGGGGGATTCGCAGTACTTC. Translated: CASSVRPEPGDSQYF.

This clone was detected a few times. Here the CDR3 DNA reads TGTGCCAGCAGCACCGGACAAAGTTCCTACAATGAGCAGTTCTTC. This translates into CASSTGQSSYNEQFF. V usage is TRBV7-2 and J usage is TRBJ2-1, with a tentative D call TRBD1 (5 bases). Per germline, CDR1 SGHTA and CDR2 FQGNSA. This CDR3 comprises 15 residues. V was cut by 5 bases and J by 1 base, with 12 bases left in between. The complete variable domain, with remaining parts taken from reference TRBV7-2 and TRBJ2-1, reads GAGVSQSPSNKVTEKGKDVELRCDPISGHTALYWYRQSLGQGLEFLIYFQGNSAPDKSGLPSDRFSAERTGGSVSTLTIQRTQQEDSAVYLCASSTGQSSYNEQFFGPGTRLTVL.

The chain has TRBV25-1 and TRBJ1-1; TRBD1 aligns across 9 bases. This CDR3 has 17 amino acids. Germline V lookup: CDR1 MGHDK, CDR2 SYGVNS. With V trimmed by 3 bases and J by 4 bases, 12 bases remained unmatched. CDR3 loop: CASSDHRGRWVSTEAFF. CDR3 coding DNA: TGTGCCAGCAGTGATCACAGGGGGCGTTGGGTTAGCACTGAAGCTTTCTTT.

This clone was detected a few times. Other DNA sequences in the same sample also yield this CDR3. This rearrangement joins TRBV5-4 to TRBJ2-7; D might be TRBD2 (6 bases). Per germline, CDR1 SGHNT and CDR2 YYREEE (reference sequence). The CDR3 totals 14 residues. V was clipped by 3 bases and J by 0 bases, with 10 bases between them. This CDR3 is CASSSAGSSYEQYF. The CDR3, as DNA: TGTGCCAGCAGCTCGGCGGGAAGCTCCTACGAGCAGTACTTC.

The chain carries TRBV19 and TRBJ2-5, with D unclear. The CDR3 runs 11 residues. Germline CDR1 is LNHDA and CDR2 is SQIVND (reference sequence). V lost 5 bases and J lost 4, with 5 bases in between. Written as DNA, the CDR3 is TGTGCCAGTAGTGCAGGAGAGACCCAGTACTTC. Protein sequence: CASSAGETQYF.

J is TRBJ2-5 and V is TRBV14; perhaps TRBD1 as D (6 bases). The CDR3 is made up of 14 amino acids. The V gene lost 4 bases and the J gene lost 4 bases, with 13 bases spanning the gap. Germline V CDR1 and CDR2: SGHDN, FVKESK. The CDR3 DNA is TGTGCCAGCAGCCCTCGGGACACCGGAGAGACCCAGTACTTC. Protein: CASSPRDTGETQYF. The full variable domain, rest sourced from reference TRBV14 and TRBJ2-5, is EAGVTQFPSHSVIEKGQTVTLRCDPISGHDNLYWYRRVMGKEIKFLLHFVKESKQDESGMPNNRFLAERTGGTYSTLKVQPAELEDSGVYFCASSPRDTGETQYFGPGTRLLVL.

This chain connects TRBV5-1 to TRBJ2-7; D might be TRBD1 (5 bases). CDR1 is SGHRS and CDR2 is YFSETQ in the germline V gene. V was trimmed by 4 bases and J by 2 bases, leaving 16 bases between them. The CDR3 has 15 residues. The CDR3 is CASSPDGQDTYEQYF. The CDR3 DNA sequence: TGCGCCAGCAGCCCCGACGGGCAGGACACCTACGAGCAGTACTTC.

This clone has just a few counts. The chain employs TRBV29-1 and TRBJ2-1; TRBD2 aligns across 14 bases. Germline CDR1 and CDR2: SQVTM and ANQGSEA. The CDR3 totals 19 residues. V dropped 4 bases and J dropped 9; count of bases not matched to a gene: 20. The CDR3 reads CSVGTLGAATSGRAIEQFF. DNA of the CDR3: TGCAGCGTTGGCACTCTGGGGGCAGCGACTAGCGGGAGGGCTATTGAGCAGTTCTTC.

V and J are TRBV30 and TRBJ1-5; D unresolved. CDR3 length: 14 amino acids. The germline gives CDR1 GTSNPN, CDR2 SVGIG (reference sequence). V was pared by 2 bases and J by 5 bases, with 13 bases between. DNA of the CDR3: TGTGCCTGGAGTCGGCTCCAGCGTGATCAGCCCCAGCATTTT. Its translation: CAWSRLQRDQPQHF.

The chain employs TRBV19 and TRBJ2-5; D is possibly TRBD2 (6 bases). CDR1 LNHDA and CDR2 SQIVND come from the germline V gene (reference sequence). This CDR3 contains 14 residues. Trimming pared 10 bases from V and 3 bases from J, leaving 18 bases between. The CDR3 sequence is CATRMSGRKETQYF. CDR3 nucleotides: TGTGCCACCAGAATGAGCGGGCGTAAAGAGACCCAGTACTTC.

The chain is built from TRBV30 and TRBJ2-3; D call uncertain. The germline CDR1 and CDR2 sequences are GTSNPN and SVGIG (reference sequence). Trimming left V 0 bases short and J 5 bases short, with 9 bases between. This CDR3 region has 13 residues. The CDR3 loop reads CAWSVVEKDTQYF. CDR3 DNA: TGTGCCTGGAGTGTAGTTGAGAAAGATACGCAGTATTTT.

This clone occurred a few times. The gene calls are TRBV28 and TRBJ2-1; 12 bases map to TRBD2. This CDR3 spans 16 amino acids. Germline-derived CDR1 and CDR2 are MDHEN and SYDVKM. V lost 5 bases, J lost 8 bases, and 10 bases stayed unmatched. CDR3 loop: CASSLWELAGGDEQFF. The CDR3, as DNA: TGTGCCAGCAGTCTCTGGGAACTAGCGGGAGGCGATGAGCAGTTCTTC.

This clone was seen a handful of times. This chain uses TRBV7-8 with TRBJ2-7; 10 nucleotides align to TRBD2. The V segment lost 2 bases and the J segment 4 bases; nucleotides outside the gene matches: 8. Germline V gene sequence: CDR1 SGHVS, CDR2 FQNEAQ. CDR3 length: 16 amino acids. CDR3 bases: TGTGCCAGCAGCTTATCGCCTAGCGGGAGATTGTACGAGCAGTACTTC. It encodes CASSLSPSGRLYEQYF.

This sequence joins TRBV5-6 and TRBJ2-7; 8 nucleotides line up with TRBD1. V lost 6 bases, J lost 7 bases, and 9 bases stayed unmatched. The CDR3 contains 13 residues. The germline V gene has CDR1 SGHDT and CDR2 YYEEEE. The CDR3 DNA reads TGTGCCAGCACCAAGGACAGGGCTTGGGAGCAGTACTTC. Its protein product is CASTKDRAWEQYF.

This clone was seen only a few times. The chain joins TRBV5-1 to TRBJ2-5; 13 nucleotides line up with TRBD2. The junction had 8 bases not matched to a gene; V was cut back by 4 bases and J by 5 bases. The CDR3 sequence is 16 residues long. Germline assignment: CDR1 SGHRS and CDR2 YFSETQ. CDR3 region: CASSRGLAGVLETQYF. The CDR3 nucleotides read TGCGCCAGCAGCCGCGGACTAGCGGGAGTTCTGGAGACCCAGTACTTC.